This TCR beta chain is drawn from a study of human T cells and chemical hapten exposure. The overall study: An area of 2 cm by 2 cm on upper inner arm skin received 2% DPC for sensitization. Study-wide findings and caveats: Those TCRs sitting above 1 in 1000 frequency stayed the same with DPC sensitization.

V was pared by 2 bases and J by 0 bases, with 5 bases between. The CDR3 extends over 13 amino acids. Per germline, CDR1 MNHNY and CDR2 SVGAGI (reference sequence). This clonotype was detected many times. Its target is unknown. Per the original data handling: A typical sample had 95,000 to 100,000 TCRs, with about 23,224 to 750,000 overall. TCRdb redid the calling of the RACE reads with MiXCR, one entry per CDR3 protein. The V and J calls shown here were made by TCRdb, not taken from the authors' results. The sample lists tens of thousands of distinct CDR3 sequences; 11% to 15% were seen once. The time point: pre-sensitization, week 0. As to treatment: therapeutic diphenylcyclopropenone sensitization with weekly scalp DPC. Participating donors were patients with alopecia, aged 18 to 70 years, considered appropriate candidates for DPC.

This sample comprised whole blood, obtained in connection with sensitization to the hapten diphenylcyclopropenone (DPC). The receptor comes from a woman aged 45 to 65 with alopecia areata. Some clones in this sample may be carry-over from other donors' samples. The chain joins TRBV6-6 to TRBJ2-7; D is perhaps TRBD1 (5 bases). The CDR3 loop is CASSYDSSYEQYF. For the CDR3, the DNA is TGTGCCAGCAGTTACGACAGCTCCTACGAGCAGTACTTC.